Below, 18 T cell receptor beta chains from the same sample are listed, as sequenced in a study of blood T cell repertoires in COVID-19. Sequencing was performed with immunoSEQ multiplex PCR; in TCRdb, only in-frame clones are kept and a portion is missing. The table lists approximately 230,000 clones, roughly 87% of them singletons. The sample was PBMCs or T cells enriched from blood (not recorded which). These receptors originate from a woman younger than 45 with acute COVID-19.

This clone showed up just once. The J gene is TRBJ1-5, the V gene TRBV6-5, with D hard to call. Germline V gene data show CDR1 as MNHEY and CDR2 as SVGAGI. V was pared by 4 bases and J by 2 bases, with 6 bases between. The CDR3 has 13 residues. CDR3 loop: CASSSVGNQPQHF. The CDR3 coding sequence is TGTGCCAGCAGTTCCGTCGGCAATCAGCCCCAGCATTTT.

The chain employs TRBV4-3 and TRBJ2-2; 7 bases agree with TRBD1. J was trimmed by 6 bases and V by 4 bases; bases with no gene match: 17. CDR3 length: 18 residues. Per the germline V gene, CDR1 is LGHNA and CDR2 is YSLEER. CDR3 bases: TGCGCCAGCAGCCGGGGAAAGTCCGCGACAGGGTTCGCCGGGGAGCTGTTTTTT. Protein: CASSRGKSATGFAGELFF.

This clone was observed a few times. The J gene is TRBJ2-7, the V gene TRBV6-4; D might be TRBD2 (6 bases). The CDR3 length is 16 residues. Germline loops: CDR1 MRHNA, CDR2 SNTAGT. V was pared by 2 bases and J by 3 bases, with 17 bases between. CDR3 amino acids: CASSDPRPPGDYEQYF. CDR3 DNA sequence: TGTGCCAGCAGTGACCCACGACCCCCGGGGGACTACGAGCAGTACTTC.

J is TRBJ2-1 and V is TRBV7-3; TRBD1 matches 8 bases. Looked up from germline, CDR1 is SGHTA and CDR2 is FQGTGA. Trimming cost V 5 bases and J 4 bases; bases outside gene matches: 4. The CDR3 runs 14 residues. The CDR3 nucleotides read TGTGCCAGCAGCCGAGACAGGGGATACAATGAGCAGTTCTTC. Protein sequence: CASSRDRGYNEQFF. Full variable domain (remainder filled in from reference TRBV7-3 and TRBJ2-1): GAGVSQTPSNKVTEKGKYVELRCDPISGHTALYWYRQSLGQGPEFLIYFQGTGAADDSGLPNDRFFAVRPEGSVSTLKIQRTERGDSAVYLCASSRDRGYNEQFFGPGTRLTVL.

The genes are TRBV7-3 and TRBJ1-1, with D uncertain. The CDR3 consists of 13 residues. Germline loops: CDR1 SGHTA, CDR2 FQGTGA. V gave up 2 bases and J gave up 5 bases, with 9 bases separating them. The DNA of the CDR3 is TGTGCCAGCAGCTTATCCCCCCGGACTGAAGCTTTCTTT. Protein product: CASSLSPRTEAFF.

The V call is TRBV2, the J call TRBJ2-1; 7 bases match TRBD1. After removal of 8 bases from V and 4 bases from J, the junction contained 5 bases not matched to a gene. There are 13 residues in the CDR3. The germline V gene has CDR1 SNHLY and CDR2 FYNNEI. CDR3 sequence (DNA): TGTGCCAGCTTCCCGGGACAGTACAATGAGCAGTTCTTC. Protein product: CASFPGQYNEQFF.

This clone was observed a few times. CDR3 sequence (DNA): TGTGCCAGTAGTCTCTCGCGGGCTGCGGGGTATGGCTACACCTTC. It yields the protein CASSLSRAAGYGYTF. The rearrangement uses TRBV19 and TRBJ1-2; no firm D call. The CDR3 is made up of 15 amino acids. Germline loops: CDR1 LNHDA, CDR2 SQIVND (reference sequence). V was trimmed by 5 bases and J by 5 bases, leaving 18 bases between them.

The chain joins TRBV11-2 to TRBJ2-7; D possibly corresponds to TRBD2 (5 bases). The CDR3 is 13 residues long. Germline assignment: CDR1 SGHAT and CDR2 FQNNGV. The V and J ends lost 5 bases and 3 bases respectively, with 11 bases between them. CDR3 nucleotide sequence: TGTGCCAGCAGCCCAAAACTAGTCTACGAGCAGTACTTC. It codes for CASSPKLVYEQYF.

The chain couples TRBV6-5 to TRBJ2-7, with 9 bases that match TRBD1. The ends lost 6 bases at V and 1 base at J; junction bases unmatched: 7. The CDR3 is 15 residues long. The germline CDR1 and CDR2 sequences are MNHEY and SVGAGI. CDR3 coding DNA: TGTGCCAGCAGGAATACAGGGGGCGCGTCCTACGAGCAGTACTTC. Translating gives CASRNTGGASYEQYF.

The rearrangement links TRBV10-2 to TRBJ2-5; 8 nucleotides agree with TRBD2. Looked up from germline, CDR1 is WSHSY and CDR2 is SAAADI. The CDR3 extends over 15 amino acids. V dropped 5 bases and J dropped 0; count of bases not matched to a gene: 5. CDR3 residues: CASSSRGENQETQYF. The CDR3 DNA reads TGCGCCAGCAGTTCGCGGGGGGAAAACCAAGAGACCCAGTACTTC.

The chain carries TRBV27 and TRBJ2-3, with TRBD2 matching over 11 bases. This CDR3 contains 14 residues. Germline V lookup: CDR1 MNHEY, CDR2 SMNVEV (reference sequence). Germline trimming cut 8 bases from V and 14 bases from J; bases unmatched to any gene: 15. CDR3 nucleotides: TGTGCCAGCGGTAGATCTAGCGGGAGGTTTTTCCCGTATTTT. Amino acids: CASGRSSGRFFPYF.

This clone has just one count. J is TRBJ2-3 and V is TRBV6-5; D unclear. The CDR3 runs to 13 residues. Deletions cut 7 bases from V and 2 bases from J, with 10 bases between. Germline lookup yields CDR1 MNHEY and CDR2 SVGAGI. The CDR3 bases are TGTGCCAGCACTGGCCAGGTCACAGATACGCAGTATTTT. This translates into CASTGQVTDTQYF.

The CDR3 here is CASRFLTGEGSNQPQHF. CDR3 nucleotide sequence: TGTGCCAGCAGGTTCTTGACAGGGGAGGGTAGCAATCAGCCCCAGCATTTT. This rearrangement joins TRBV28 to TRBJ1-5, with TRBD1 matching over 8 bases. CDR1 is MDHEN, CDR2 SYDVKM, per germline. The CDR3 has 17 residues. The ends lost 6 bases at V and 0 bases at J; junction bases unmatched: 10.

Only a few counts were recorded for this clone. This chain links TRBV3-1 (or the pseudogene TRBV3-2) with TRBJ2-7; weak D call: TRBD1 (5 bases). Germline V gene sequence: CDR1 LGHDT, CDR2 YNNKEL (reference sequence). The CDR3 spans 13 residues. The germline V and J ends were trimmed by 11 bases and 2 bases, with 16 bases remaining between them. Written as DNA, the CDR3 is TGTGCCTCCGAAAGGGCAGGGACCTACGAGCAGTACTTC. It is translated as CASERAGTYEQYF.

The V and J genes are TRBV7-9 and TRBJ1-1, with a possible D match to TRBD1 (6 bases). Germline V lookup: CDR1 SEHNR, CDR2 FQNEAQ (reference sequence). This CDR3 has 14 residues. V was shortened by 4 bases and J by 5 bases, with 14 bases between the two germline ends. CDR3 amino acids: CASSSTRGVTEAFF. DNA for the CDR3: TGTGCCAGCAGCTCCACCAGGGGAGTGACTGAAGCTTTCTTT.

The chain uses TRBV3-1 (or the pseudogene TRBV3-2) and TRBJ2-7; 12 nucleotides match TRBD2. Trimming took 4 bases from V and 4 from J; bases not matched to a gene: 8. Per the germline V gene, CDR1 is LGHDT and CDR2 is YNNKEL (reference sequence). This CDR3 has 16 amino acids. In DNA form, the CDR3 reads TGTGCCAGCAGCCCACATCCTAGCGGGAGGGATTACGAGCAGTACTTC. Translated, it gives CASSPHPSGRDYEQYF.

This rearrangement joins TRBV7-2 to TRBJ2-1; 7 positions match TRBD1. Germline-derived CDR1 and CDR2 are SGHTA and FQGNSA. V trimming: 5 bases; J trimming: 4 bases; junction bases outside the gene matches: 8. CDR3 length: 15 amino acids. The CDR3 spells CASSPGQETYNEQFF. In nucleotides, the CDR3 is TGTGCCAGCAGCCCCGGACAGGAAACTTACAATGAGCAGTTCTTC.

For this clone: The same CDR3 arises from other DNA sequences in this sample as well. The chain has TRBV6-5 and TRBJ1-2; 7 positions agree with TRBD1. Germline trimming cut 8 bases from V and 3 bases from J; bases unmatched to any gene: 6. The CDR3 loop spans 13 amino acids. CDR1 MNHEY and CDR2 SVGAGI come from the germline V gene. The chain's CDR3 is CASSRQGDYGYTF. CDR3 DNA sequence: TGTGCCAGCTCGCGACAGGGTGACTATGGCTACACCTTC.